Presented here are 22 T cell receptor beta chains from one specimen sequenced in a study of glioma-infiltrating T cells. Using RNA template, CDR3s of TCR alpha and beta were amplified with iRepertoire arm-PCR. TCRdb re-analysed the multiplex PCR reads in MiXCR, keeping a single row per CDR3 protein. The sample shows approximately 140,000 distinct CDR3 sequences, 24% of them seen only once. The sequencing sample was made of glioma tissue, nonneoplastic brain tissue, or PBMCs (not recorded which). Receptors were obtained from a human donor with low-grade glioma or glioblastoma, undergoing nonglioma brain surgery, or in good health (not recorded which).

In this sample, this clonotype turned up many times. This rearrangement joins TRBV27 to TRBJ1-5; D not resolved. CDR3 length: 15 amino acids. Trimming pared 3 bases from V and 0 bases from J, leaving 9 bases between. Germline CDR1 reads MNHEY; CDR2 reads SMNVEV (reference sequence). The CDR3 spells CASSFRRDSNQPQHF. Written as DNA, the CDR3 is TGTGCCAGCAGTTTCAGGAGAGATAGCAATCAGCCCCAGCATTTT.

The chain joins TRBV5-1 to TRBJ1-2; 7 nucleotides line up with TRBD1. With 0 bases clipped from V and 3 bases from J, the junction kept 5 bases outside the gene matches. CDR3 length: 15 residues. The germline V gene encodes CDR1 SGHRS and CDR2 YFSETQ. CDR3 residues: CASSLGDRIHYGYTF. The CDR3 DNA follows: TGCGCCAGCAGCTTGGGGGACAGAATACACTATGGCTACACCTTC.

The V and J genes are TRBV7-2 and TRBJ2-1, with D hard to call. The CDR3 has 15 amino acids. V gave up 0 bases and J gave up 5 bases, with 11 bases separating them. Germline V lookup: CDR1 SGHTA, CDR2 FQGNSA. The CDR3 loop reads CASSLASPPDNEQFF. In DNA, the CDR3 is TGTGCCAGCAGCTTAGCTAGCCCCCCCGACAATGAGCAGTTCTTC. Complete variable domain (other parts from reference TRBV7-2 and TRBJ2-1): GAGVSQSPSNKVTEKGKDVELRCDPISGHTALYWYRQSLGQGLEFLIYFQGNSAPDKSGLPSDRFSAERTGGSVSTLTIQRTQQEDSAVYLCASSLASPPDNEQFFGPGTRLTVL.

The rearrangement uses TRBV15 and TRBJ2-7; 7 positions agree with TRBD2. The CDR3 runs to 15 residues. Germline assignment: CDR1 LNHNV and CDR2 YYDKDF (reference sequence). V lost 3 bases to trimming and J lost 10 bases; unmatched junction nucleotides: 15. In DNA form, the CDR3 reads TGTGCCACCAGCAGGGTAGGAGCAGGGCGGGAGACCCAGTACGTC. Translated, it gives CATSRVGAGRETQYV.

The CDR3 DNA is TGTGCCACCACAAAGGGGGGACATAGTACCGGGGAGCTGTTTTTT. The encoded protein is CATTKGGHSTGELFF. The genes are TRBV19 and TRBJ2-2, with D possibly being TRBD1 or TRBD2 (6 bases each). V was clipped by 10 bases and J by 5 bases, with 20 bases between them. Germline V gene data show CDR1 as LNHDA and CDR2 as SQIVND (reference sequence). This CDR3 spans 15 amino acids.

This clonotype was seen many times. The rearrangement links TRBV4-1 to TRBJ1-2; 9 nucleotides agree with TRBD1. The CDR3 has 12 amino acids. V lost 2 bases to trimming and J lost 10 bases; unmatched junction nucleotides: 2. CDR1 is MGHRA, CDR2 YSYEKL, per germline. CDR3 nucleotide sequence: TGCGCCAGCAGCCAACGGGACAGGGTCTACACCTTC. Translating it yields CASSQRDRVYTF.

This clonotype was seen many times. The rearrangement uses TRBV28 and TRBJ2-7; 9 bases match TRBD1. Losses at the gene ends were 4 bases for V and 6 bases for J; bases not matched to a gene: 13. Germline assignment: CDR1 MDHEN and CDR2 SYDVKM. The CDR3 length is 16 residues. CDR3 in amino acids: CASSSPSGTGIREQYV. The DNA of the CDR3 is TGTGCCAGCAGTTCTCCCTCGGGGACAGGGATTCGCGAGCAGTACGTC.

This rearrangement joins TRBV12-3 or TRBV12-4 to TRBJ2-1, with TRBD1 matching over 8 bases. J gave up 6 bases and V 2 bases, and 12 bases lay outside the gene matches. CDR3 length: 17 amino acids. The CDR3 protein is CASSLSGTGRGSNEQFF. The CDR3 nucleotides are TGTGCCAGCAGTTTATCCGGGACAGGACGGGGTAGCAATGAGCAGTTCTTC.

This chain connects TRBV11-2 to TRBJ1-4, with 12 bases lining up with TRBD1. The V gene end was trimmed by 5 bases and the J gene end by 11 bases; junction bases not matched to a gene: 12. The CDR3 has 16 residues. Germline V gene data show CDR1 as SGHAT and CDR2 as FQNNGV. The CDR3 DNA sequence: TGTGCCAGCAGCGCCTCCGGGACAGGGGGCTTTAGCAAACTGTTTTTT. This encodes CASSASGTGGFSKLFF.

V usage is TRBV5-1 and J usage is TRBJ2-1, with 8 bases fitting TRBD1. Trimming took 3 bases from V and 9 from J; bases not matched to a gene: 8. The V gene's germline CDR1 is SGHRS and CDR2 YFSETQ. There are 14 residues in the CDR3. DNA of the CDR3: TGCGCCAGCAGCTCTGGACAGGGAGCAATTGAGCAGTTCTTC. Amino acids: CASSSGQGAIEQFF.

This clonotype came up many times. The chain employs TRBV7-2 and TRBJ2-3; D is unresolved. Trimming took 5 bases from V and 0 from J, leaving 9 bases between them. The CDR3 contains 14 residues. Germline loops: CDR1 SGHTA, CDR2 FQGNSA. The CDR3 DNA follows: TGTGCCAGCAGCCAGCAGCCTAGCACAGATACGCAGTATTTT. It yields the protein CASSQQPSTDTQYF.

This clonotype came up a few times. V gene TRBV12-3 or TRBV12-4 combines with J gene TRBJ1-5, with a possible D match to TRBD1 (5 bases). This CDR3 is built from 14 residues. Trimming took off 6 bases at V and 8 bases at J, with 17 bases between the two ends. CDR3 bases: TGTGCCAGCAGCCGACAGTACGATAGGGAGCCCCAGCATTTT. It specifies CASSRQYDREPQHF.

This clonotype was picked up many times. This chain links TRBV28 with TRBJ2-3, with D tentatively TRBD2 (6 bases). Trimming removed 1 base from V and 0 bases from J, with 17 bases in between. Germline V gene data show CDR1 as MDHEN and CDR2 as SYDVKM. The CDR3 has 18 residues. The CDR3 coding sequence is TGTGCCAGCAGTTTATACCCCCCCCGGGGGACTAGCACAGATACGCAGTATTTT. Translation gives CASSLYPPRGTSTDTQYF.

This chain uses TRBV7-9 with TRBJ1-1; D is unclear. Germline values: CDR1 SEHNR, CDR2 FQNEAQ (reference sequence). CDR3 length: 14 residues. The V gene lost 2 bases and the J gene lost 0 bases, with 7 bases spanning the gap. CDR3 sequence: CASSLTAMNTEAFF. The CDR3 DNA reads as TGTGCCAGCAGCTTAACAGCCATGAACACTGAAGCTTTCTTT.

This clonotype has only a few counts. The chain combines TRBV20-1 with TRBJ2-6, with 8 positions matching TRBD1. The ends lost 6 bases at V and 4 bases at J; junction bases unmatched: 8. The CDR3 consists of 15 residues. CDR1 is DFQATT and CDR2 is SNEGSKA in the germline V gene (reference sequence). The CDR3 region is CSAETGAAGANVLTF. In DNA form, the CDR3 reads TGCAGTGCCGAGACAGGGGCGGCAGGGGCCAACGTCCTGACTTTC.

The chain uses TRBV19 and TRBJ2-5; 11 bases match TRBD2. There are 15 residues in the CDR3. Trimming cost V 5 bases and J 0 bases; bases outside gene matches: 2. From germline, CDR1 is LNHDA and CDR2 SQIVND (reference sequence). In DNA form, the CDR3 reads TGTGCCAGTAGTGGGACTAGCGGATACCAAGAGACCCAGTACTTC. It yields the protein CASSGTSGYQETQYF.

V usage is TRBV18 and J usage is TRBJ1-1; perhaps TRBD1 as D (5 bases). Trimming removed 5 bases at V and 4 bases at J, with 17 bases between. The germline gives CDR1 KGHSH, CDR2 LQKENI. The CDR3 is 15 amino acids. The CDR3 DNA sequence: TGTGCCAGCTCAACAAACCAGGGCACGGGCACTGAAGCTTTCTTT. It yields the protein CASSTNQGTGTEAFF.

This clonotype appeared a few times. V and J are TRBV19 and TRBJ1-5; the match to TRBD1 covers 7 bases. This CDR3 has 15 residues. Germline V lookup: CDR1 LNHDA, CDR2 SQIVND (reference sequence). V shed 7 bases and J 2 bases; nucleotides not matched to a gene: 8. The CDR3 sequence is CASTPDRAGNQPQHF. CDR3 DNA sequence: TGTGCCAGTACTCCCGACAGGGCTGGCAATCAGCCCCAGCATTTT.

This rearrangement joins TRBV7-6 to TRBJ2-1; no clear D. This CDR3 is built from 17 residues. Germline V gene lookup returns CDR1 SGHVS and CDR2 FNYEAQ. Trimming cost V 2 bases and J 1 base, with 15 bases left between them. This CDR3 is CASSLFGGPGSYNEQFF. As DNA, the CDR3 is TGTGCCAGCAGCTTATTTGGCGGTCCCGGGTCCTACAATGAGCAGTTCTTC.

This clonotype occurred many times. The rearrangement links TRBV28 to TRBJ2-5, with 9 nucleotides matching TRBD2. The CDR3 loop spans 16 amino acids. Looked up from germline, CDR1 is MDHEN and CDR2 is SYDVKM. V lost 0 bases, J lost 2 bases, and 4 bases stayed unmatched. In DNA, the CDR3 is TGTGCCAGCAGTTTATGGAGCGGGGGGCCGCAAGAGACCCAGTACTTC. This translates into CASSLWSGGPQETQYF.

This clonotype was counted a few times. CDR3 nucleotide sequence: TGTGCCAGCAGCTTAGTCCGGGGATCAGAGACAGATACGCAGTATTTT. It codes for CASSLVRGSETDTQYF. The gene calls are TRBV7-2 and TRBJ2-3; D is perhaps TRBD2 (5 bases). The CDR3 is 16 amino acids. Germline loops: CDR1 SGHTA, CDR2 FQGNSA. Trimming shortened V by 1 base and J by 3 bases, and 14 bases separated the two germline ends.

The chain carries TRBV2 and TRBJ2-7; D is ambiguous. Trimming removed 6 bases from V and 9 bases from J, with 9 bases in between. The CDR3 spans 10 residues. Germline V gene sequence: CDR1 SNHLY, CDR2 FYNNEI. CDR3 residues: CASRSPGQYV. In DNA, the CDR3 is TGTGCCAGCAGATCCCCGGGGCAGTACGTC.